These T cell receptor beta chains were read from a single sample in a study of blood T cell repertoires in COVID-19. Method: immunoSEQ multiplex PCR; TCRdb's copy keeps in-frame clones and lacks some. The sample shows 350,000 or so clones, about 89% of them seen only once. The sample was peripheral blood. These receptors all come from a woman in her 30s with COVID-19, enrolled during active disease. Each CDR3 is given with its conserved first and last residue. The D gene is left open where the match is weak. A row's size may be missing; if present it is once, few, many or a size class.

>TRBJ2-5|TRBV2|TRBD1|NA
CASRTGGLETQYF
TGTGCCAGCAGGACAGGGGGTCTGGAGACCCAGTACTTC
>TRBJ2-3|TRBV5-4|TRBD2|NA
CASGRRGDTQYF
TGTGCTAGCGGGAGGCGCGGAGATACGCAGTATTTT
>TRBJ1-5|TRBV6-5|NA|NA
CASSYSAGGNQPQHF
TGTGCCAGCAGTTACTCGGCCGGGGGCAATCAGCCCCAGCATTTT
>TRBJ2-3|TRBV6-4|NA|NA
CASSERSQDTQYF
TGTGCCAGCAGTGAACGGAGTCAAGATACGCAGTATTTT
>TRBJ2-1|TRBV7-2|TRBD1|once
CASSLGTGATRNEQFF
TGTGCCAGCAGCTTAGGGACAGGGGCGACACGCAATGAGCAGTTCTTC
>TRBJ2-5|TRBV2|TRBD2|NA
CATDTGGSQTETQYF
TGTGCCACCGACACCGGGGGGAGTCAAACAGAGACCCAGTACTTC
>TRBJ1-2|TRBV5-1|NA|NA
CASSSDGDYGYTF
TGCGCCAGCAGCTCAGACGGGGACTATGGCTACACCTTC
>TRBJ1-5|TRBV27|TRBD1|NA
CASSFRQGSNQPQHF
TGTGCCAGCAGTTTTAGACAGGGTAGCAATCAGCCCCAGCATTTT
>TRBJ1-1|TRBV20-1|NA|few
CSAPKDTEAFF
TGCAGTGCTCCTAAAGACACTGAAGCTTTCTTT
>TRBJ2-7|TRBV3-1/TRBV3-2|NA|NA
CASSQGFGGYEQYF
TGTGCCAGCAGCCAAGGTTTCGGGGGATACGAGCAGTACTTC
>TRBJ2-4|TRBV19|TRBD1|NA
CASSIQGDIQYF
TGTGCCAGTAGTATACAGGGGGACATTCAGTACTTC
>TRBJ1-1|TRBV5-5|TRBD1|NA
CASSPTGGGIAFF
TGTGCCAGCAGCCCTACAGGGGGCGGGATAGCTTTCTTT
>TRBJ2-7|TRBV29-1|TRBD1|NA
CSAMGQGRFEQYF
TGCAGCGCCATGGGACAGGGGAGGTTCGAGCAGTACTTC
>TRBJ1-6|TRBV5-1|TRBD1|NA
CASSLGTGLSPLHF
TGCGCCAGCAGCTTGGGGACAGGGCTCTCACCCCTCCACTTT
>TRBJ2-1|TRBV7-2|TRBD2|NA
CASSSAGTRFGNEQFF
TGTGCCAGCAGCAGCGCCGGGACTAGGTTCGGCAATGAGCAGTTCTTC
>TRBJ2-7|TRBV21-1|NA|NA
CASRLRQGAREREAYYEQYF
TGTGCCAGCAGACTTAGACAGGGGGCGAGGGAGCGGGAGGCCTACTACGAGCAGTACTTC
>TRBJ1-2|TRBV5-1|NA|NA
CASSLAQSYGYTF
TGCGCCAGCAGCTTGGCCCAGTCCTATGGCTACACCTTC
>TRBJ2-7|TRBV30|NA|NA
CAWRGLQDEQYF
TGTGCCTGGAGGGGGCTCCAGGACGAGCAGTACTTC
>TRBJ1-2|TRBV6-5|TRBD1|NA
CASRRTGANYGYTF
TGTGCCAGCAGGCGGACAGGGGCCAACTATGGCTACACCTTC
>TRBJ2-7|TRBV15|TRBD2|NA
CATSRDAGGTGEQYF
TGTGCCACCAGCAGAGATGCGGGAGGGACTGGGGAGCAGTACTTC
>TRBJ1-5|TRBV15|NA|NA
CATSVLNSNQPQHF
TGTGCCACCAGCGTACTTAATAGCAATCAGCCCCAGCATTTT
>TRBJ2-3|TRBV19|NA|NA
CASSIGNTDTQYF
TGTGCCAGTAGTATTGGCAACACAGATACGCAGTATTTT
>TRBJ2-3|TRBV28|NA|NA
CASRTQGRGTDTQYF
TGTGCCAGCAGGACCCAGGGGAGAGGCACAGATACGCAGTATTTT
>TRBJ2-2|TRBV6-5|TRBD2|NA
CASMRRELHTGELFF
TGTGCCAGCATGAGGCGGGAGCTGCACACCGGGGAGCTGTTTTTT
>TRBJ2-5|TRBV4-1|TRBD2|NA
CASSHWGGSQETQYF
TGCGCCAGCAGCCACTGGGGGGGAAGCCAAGAGACCCAGTACTTC
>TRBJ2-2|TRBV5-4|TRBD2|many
CASSSGTSGSTGELFF
TGTGCCAGCAGTTCCGGGACTAGCGGGAGTACCGGGGAGCTGTTTTTT
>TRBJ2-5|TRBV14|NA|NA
CASSPKAADQETQYF
TGTGCCAGCAGCCCGAAGGCTGCGGATCAAGAGACCCAGTACTTC
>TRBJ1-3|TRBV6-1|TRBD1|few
CASSEEGTGTGPNTIYF
TGTGCCAGCAGTGAAGAAGGGACCGGGACAGGCCCGAACACCATATATTTT
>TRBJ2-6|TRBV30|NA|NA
CAWEPSGANVLTF
TGTGCCTGGGAGCCCTCCGGGGCCAACGTCCTGACTTTC
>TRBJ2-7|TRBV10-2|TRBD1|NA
CASSSPGQAYEQYF
TGCGCCAGCAGTTCGCCGGGACAGGCCTACGAGCAGTACTTC
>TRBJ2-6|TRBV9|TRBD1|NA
CASSPYRGESGANVLTF
TGTGCCAGCAGCCCATACAGGGGCGAGTCTGGGGCCAACGTCCTGACTTTC
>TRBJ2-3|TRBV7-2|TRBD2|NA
CASSSSSGSEVTDTQYF
TGTGCCAGCAGCTCCTCTAGCGGGAGCGAGGTCACAGATACGCAGTATTTT
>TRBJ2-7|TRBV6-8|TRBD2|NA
CASSYSRREGAYEQYF
TGTGCCAGCAGTTACTCGAGACGGGAGGGGGCCTACGAGCAGTACTTC
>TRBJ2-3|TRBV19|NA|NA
CASSQLGLTDTQYF
TGTGCCAGTAGTCAACTCGGTCTCACAGATACGCAGTATTTT
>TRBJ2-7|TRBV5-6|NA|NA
CASSFILAYEQYF
TGTGCCAGCAGCTTCATCCTAGCCTACGAGCAGTACTTC
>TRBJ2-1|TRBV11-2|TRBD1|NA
CASSWTGGNEQFF
TGTGCCAGCAGCTGGACAGGGGGTAACGAGCAGTTCTTC
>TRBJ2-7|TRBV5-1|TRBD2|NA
CASSSLTSGRAGEQYF
TGCGCCAGCAGCTCCCTAACTAGCGGGAGGGCCGGAGAGCAGTACTTC
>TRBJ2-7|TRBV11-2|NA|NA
CASSPGSGPYEQYF
TGTGCCAGCAGCCCCGGGAGCGGGCCTTACGAGCAGTACTTC
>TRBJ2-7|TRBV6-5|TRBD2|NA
CASSLLAGTYEQYF
TGTGCCAGCAGTCTACTAGCGGGCACCTACGAGCAGTACTTC
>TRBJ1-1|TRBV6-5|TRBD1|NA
CASSLQGVEAFF
TGTGCCAGCAGTCTACAGGGGGTTGAAGCTTTCTTT
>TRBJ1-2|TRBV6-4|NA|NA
CASSPFRGGGYTF
TGTGCCAGCAGCCCTTTTAGGGGCGGCGGCTACACCTTC
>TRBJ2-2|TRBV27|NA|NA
CASSPSLWAGLNTGELFF
TGTGCCAGCAGTCCCTCCTTATGGGCGGGACTGAACACCGGGGAGCTGTTTTTT
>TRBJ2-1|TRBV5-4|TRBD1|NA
CASSLGAGGGYNEQFF
TGTGCCAGCAGCTTGGGAGCAGGGGGCGGATACAATGAGCAGTTCTTC
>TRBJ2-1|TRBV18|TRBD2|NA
CASSPPIAGQNEQFF
TGTGCCAGCTCACCACCGATAGCGGGGCAGAATGAGCAGTTCTTC
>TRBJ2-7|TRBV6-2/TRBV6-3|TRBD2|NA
CASSYSLAGSSYEQYF
TGTGCCAGCAGTTATAGTCTAGCGGGATCCTCCTACGAGCAGTACTTC
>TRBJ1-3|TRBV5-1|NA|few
CASSLTWDMSSTIYF
TGCGCCAGCAGCTTGACCTGGGACATGTCGTCTACCATATATTTT
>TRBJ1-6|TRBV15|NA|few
CATSRDGGRANSPLHF
TGTGCCACCAGCAGAGATGGTGGCAGGGCTAATTCACCCCTCCACTTT
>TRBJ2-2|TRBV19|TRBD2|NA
CASSPTSGSTGELFF
TGTGCCAGTAGTCCGACTAGCGGGAGTACCGGGGAGCTGTTTTTT
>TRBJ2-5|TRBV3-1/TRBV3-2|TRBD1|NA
CASSSRDRVGETQYF
TGTGCCAGCAGCTCCCGGGACAGGGTCGGAGAGACCCAGTACTTC
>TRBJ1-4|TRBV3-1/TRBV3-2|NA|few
CASSPTGTNEKLFF
TGTGCCAGCAGCCCGACAGGAACTAATGAAAAACTGTTTTTT
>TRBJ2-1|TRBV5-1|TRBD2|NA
CASSSLPTSGLNEQFF
TGCGCCAGCAGCTCCTTACCGACTAGCGGGCTAAATGAGCAGTTCTTC
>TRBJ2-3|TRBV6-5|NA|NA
CASSYGWGAIDTQYF
TGTGCCAGCAGTTACGGTTGGGGAGCGATAGATACGCAGTATTTT
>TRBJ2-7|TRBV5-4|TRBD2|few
CASSPLAGVGEQYF
TGTGCCAGCAGCCCCCTAGCGGGTGTTGGCGAGCAGTACTTC
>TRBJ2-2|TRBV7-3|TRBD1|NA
CASSLTGTGGDTGELFF
TGTGCCAGCAGCTTAACTGGGACAGGGGGCGACACCGGGGAGCTGTTTTTT